A selection of T cell receptor beta chains follows, all from one sample in a study of cytomegalovirus exposure and HLA in healthy donors. Using immunoSEQ multiplex PCR, the repertoire was profiled, and TCRdb retains in-frame clones only, with some absent. The sample includes approximately 91,000 clones, about 89% of them seen just once. The sample consisted of PBMCs. Every receptor here comes from a man younger than 40 in good health and CMV-seropositive. Both conserved end residues are trimmed from each CDR3. The order of the fields is CDR3 protein, V gene, CDR3 length, D gene, J gene. A D gene is named only where the DNA matches it firmly.

ASIHRTRGEYEQF | TRBV28 | 13 | - | TRBJ2-1
ASKESGRAFEQF | TRBV2 | 12 | TRBD2 | TRBJ2-1
ASHPGGTDTQY | TRBV6-1 | 11 | - | TRBJ2-3
ASSDRDRTEVDTEAF | TRBV6-1 | 15 | TRBD1 | TRBJ1-1
ASSDRYEQY | TRBV2 | 9 | - | TRBJ2-7
ASSQRTGTYEQY | TRBV4-2 | 12 | TRBD1 | TRBJ2-7
ASSLLGRLSSGANVLT | TRBV27 | 16 | - | TRBJ2-6
ASSLSEGREQY | TRBV5-1 | 11 | - | TRBJ2-7
ASRGTFNTEAF | TRBV28 | 11 | - | TRBJ1-1
ASSPGARPTYEQY | TRBV28 | 13 | - | TRBJ2-7
ASSPEGQGAYQPQH | TRBV18 | 14 | TRBD1 | TRBJ1-5
ASSPPGRGRGNEKLF | TRBV18 | 15 | TRBD1 | TRBJ1-4
ASSLWGIAGVNYEQY | TRBV28 | 15 | TRBD2 | TRBJ2-7
ATHLSQGAGYGYT | TRBV6-1 | 13 | TRBD1 | TRBJ1-2
ASSLDGHLNTEAF | TRBV7-6 | 13 | - | TRBJ1-1
ASSSNPTGHNEQF | TRBV5-1 | 13 | TRBD1 | TRBJ2-1
ASSLGAGPPYNEQF | TRBV5-1 | 14 | - | TRBJ2-1
ASSPLGGNQETQY | TRBV7-3 | 13 | TRBD2 | TRBJ2-5
ASSLEGRFYEQY | TRBV5-8 | 12 | - | TRBJ2-7
ASNIGAGGVANTEAF | TRBV19 | 15 | - | TRBJ1-1
ASSLARSSGSSYEQY | TRBV7-2 | 15 | TRBD2 | TRBJ2-7
ASLGGAPYEQY | TRBV19 | 11 | - | TRBJ2-7
ASSYSQGQNTEAF | TRBV6-5 | 13 | TRBD1 | TRBJ1-1
ASSLVREAF | TRBV13 | 9 | - | TRBJ1-1
ASSESLAGDTGELF | TRBV2 | 14 | TRBD2 | TRBJ2-2
ASSQGQVNEKLF | TRBV5-1 | 12 | TRBD1 | TRBJ1-4
ASSQGVISGTDTQY | TRBV4-2 | 14 | - | TRBJ2-3
ASSELLAGAYEQY | TRBV2 | 13 | - | TRBJ2-7
ASTTWTSGFTDTQY | TRBV7-2 | 14 | TRBD2 | TRBJ2-3
ASSPTAGNYGYT | TRBV18 | 12 | - | TRBJ1-2
ASSPGTVGDY | TRBV7-4 | 10 | TRBD1 | TRBJ2-7
SVAIGQGGNQPQH | TRBV29-1 | 13 | TRBD1 | TRBJ1-5
ASSPGDGVQTQY | TRBV18 | 12 | - | TRBJ2-5
ASSLADRGRGTQY | TRBV5-4 | 13 | TRBD1 | TRBJ2-5
ASSGGQLNSPLH | TRBV6-1 | 12 | TRBD1 | TRBJ1-6
ASSETTFPLH | TRBV25-1 | 10 | - | TRBJ1-6
ASSWGLTDTQY | TRBV5-6 | 11 | - | TRBJ2-3
ASSHGLAGEQY | TRBV19 | 11 | TRBD2 | TRBJ2-7
ASSTGLAGHEQF | TRBV27 | 12 | TRBD2 | TRBJ2-1
ASSPLGDTQY | TRBV18 | 10 | - | TRBJ2-3
ASSLYGLAGTDTQY | TRBV28 | 14 | TRBD2 | TRBJ2-3
ASSILGSQETQY | TRBV19 | 12 | - | TRBJ2-5
ASSLFASGRYEQY | TRBV27 | 13 | TRBD2 | TRBJ2-7
ASSLLGLAGFYEQY | TRBV28 | 14 | TRBD2 | TRBJ2-7
ASSLGVGEQF | TRBV28 | 10 | - | TRBJ2-1
ASSVGGGSTYEQY | TRBV7-2 | 13 | - | TRBJ2-7
ASSEGSGNYGYT | TRBV6-1 | 12 | - | TRBJ1-2
ARDGFSGNTIY | TRBV30 | 11 | - | TRBJ1-3
ASSGDRGFPRGEKLF | TRBV7-9 | 15 | TRBD1 | TRBJ1-4
ASSPPGYIEGQF | TRBV18 | 12 | - | TRBJ2-1
ASAQGAPNEKLF | TRBV5-1 | 12 | - | TRBJ1-4
ASSLGRGNQPQH | TRBV25-1 | 12 | - | TRBJ1-5